A selection of T cell receptor beta chains follows, all from one sample in a study of cytomegalovirus exposure and HLA in healthy donors. Sequenced by immunoSEQ multiplex PCR; TCRdb stores in-frame clones only, minus some. Of about 130,000 clones in the sample, around 80% were seen once. Sequencing used PBMCs. The source of these receptors is a woman in her twenties or thirties in good health and CMV-seronegative. Each CDR3 is given with its conserved first and last residue. A D gene is named only where the DNA matches it firmly. The listing skips clone size in some rows; elsewhere it reads once, few, many or a size class.

D,size,V,J,CDR3,DNA
TRBD2,-,TRBV9,TRBJ2-5,CASSAGGAGETQYF,TGTGCCAGCAGCGCCGGGGGGGCGGGAGAGACCCAGTACTTC
-,-,TRBV30,TRBJ1-2,CAWSRDTQGGYTF,TGTGCCTGGAGCCGGGACACCCAGGGGGGCTACACCTTC
TRBD2,once,TRBV6-4,TRBJ2-1,CASSVTDWTSGGIYNEQFF,TGTGCCAGCAGTGTGACGGATTGGACTAGCGGGGGTATTTACAATGAGCAGTTCTTC
TRBD1,-,TRBV2,TRBJ2-7,CASSRDRALEQYF,TGTGCCAGCAGTCGGGACAGGGCCTTGGAGCAGTACTTC
-,-,TRBV28,TRBJ2-7,CASSFPRDSGEQYF,TGTGCCAGCAGTTTCCCCAGGGATTCAGGCGAGCAGTACTTC
TRBD1,medium-sized,TRBV7-9,TRBJ1-2,CASSLEGTGASDYGYTF,TGTGCCAGCAGCTTAGAGGGGACAGGGGCGTCAGACTATGGCTACACCTTC
TRBD1,-,TRBV7-2,TRBJ2-7,CASSPDRVAAYEQYF,TGTGCCAGCAGCCCCGACAGGGTTGCGGCCTACGAGCAGTACTTC
-,few,TRBV5-1,TRBJ1-5,CASSLSRGQPQHF,TGCGCCAGCAGCTTGAGCAGGGGCCAGCCCCAGCATTTT
-,-,TRBV6-5,TRBJ1-5,CASSYSLYSNQPQHF,TGTGCCAGCAGTTACTCGCTATATAGCAATCAGCCCCAGCATTTT
TRBD1,-,TRBV7-2,TRBJ1-2,CASSSARTGGRYGYTF,TGTGCCAGCAGCTCCGCTCGGACAGGGGGCCGCTATGGCTACACCTTC
TRBD1,few,TRBV7-9,TRBJ1-2,CSSSLALTGGHYGYTF,TGTTCCAGCAGCTTAGCGTTGACAGGGGGCCACTATGGCTACACCTTC
-,-,TRBV7-9,TRBJ2-7,CASSIQQGPEYF,TGTGCCAGCAGCATCCAACAGGGTCCGGAGTACTTC
-,few,TRBV11-2,TRBJ2-3,CASSPLNSFTDTQYF,TGTGCCAGCAGCCCCCTAAACAGTTTCACAGATACGCAGTATTTT
-,few,TRBV7-9,TRBJ2-7,CASSFQGYGEQYF,TGTGCCAGCAGCTTTCAGGGGTATGGCGAGCAGTACTTC
TRBD1,few,TRBV5-1,TRBJ1-1,CASARQGNTEAFF,TGCGCCAGCGCCAGACAGGGCAACACTGAAGCTTTCTTT